A selection of T cell receptor beta chains follows, all from one sample in a study of early T cells in non-severe SARS-CoV-2 infection. TCRdb independently ran MiXCR on the 5' RACE reads; one entry per CDR3 protein. The table shows about 40,000 distinct CDR3 sequences, with roughly 4.3% occurring only once. Sequencing was done on a sample of whole blood. The receptors originated from an adult who was a healthcare worker with PCR-confirmed SARS-CoV-2 infection or an uninfected control (not recorded which). CDR3s include the opening cysteine and the closing phenylalanine or tryptophan. D genes are given only for firm matches. Clone size is not always given. Where it is, it says once, few, many or a class for expanded clones.

-,TRBJ1-1,TRBV11-2,few,CASSLKFGLVNTEAFF,TGTGCCAGCAGCTTAAAATTTGGCCTTGTGAACACTGAAGCTTTCTTT
-,TRBJ2-5,TRBV6-1,many,CASSESRGLEETQYF,TGTGCCAGCAGTGAATCGAGGGGGTTGGAGGAGACCCAGTACTTC
TRBD1,TRBJ2-1,TRBV20-1,many,CSARDSGTGGGEQFF,TGCAGTGCTAGAGATTCCGGGACAGGGGGTGGTGAGCAGTTCTTC
-,TRBJ1-2,TRBV4-1,many,CASSHLQGNYGYTF,TGCGCCAGCAGCCACTTACAGGGAAACTATGGCTACACCTTC
-,TRBJ2-2,TRBV21-1,many,CASSAESSGRRAGELFF,TGTGCCAGCAGCGCCGAATCTAGCGGGAGAAGGGCCGGGGAGCTGTTTTTT
-,TRBJ2-3,TRBV2,many,CASRGSGSAADTQYF,TGTGCCAGCAGGGGATCAGGATCTGCGGCGGATACGCAGTATTTT
-,TRBJ1-2,TRBV6-5,-,CASRENYGYTF,TGTGCCAGCAGGGAGAACTATGGCTACACCTTC
-,TRBJ1-4,TRBV14,many,CASSQDQGREFF,TGTGCCAGCAGCCAAGACCAGGGTCGGGAATTTTTT
-,TRBJ2-1,TRBV7-2,few,CASSLVSGSYNEQFF,TGTGCCAGCAGCTTAGTGTCGGGCTCCTACAATGAGCAGTTCTTC
TRBD2,TRBJ2-1,TRBV4-1,many,CASSLGTAGGDEQFF,TGCGCCAGCAGCCTGGGGACAGCGGGAGGGGATGAGCAGTTCTTC
-,TRBJ1-1,TRBV6-2/TRBV6-3,few,CASSYSRGRATEAFF,TGTGCCAGCAGTTACTCGCGGGGACGGGCCACTGAAGCTTTCTTT
TRBD1,TRBJ1-1,TRBV6-2/TRBV6-3,many,CASSLGQGGTEAFF,TGTGCCAGCAGTCTAGGACAGGGGGGCACTGAAGCTTTCTTT
TRBD2,TRBJ2-5,TRBV4-1,few,CARRLAGVETQYF,TGCGCCAGAAGACTAGCGGGCGTGGAGACCCAGTACTTC
-,TRBJ2-3,TRBV5-1,few,CASSFRGLEDTQYF,TGCGCCAGCAGCTTTCGAGGGCTGGAAGATACGCAGTATTTT
TRBD1,TRBJ2-1,TRBV7-2,-,CASSLGGTGGNEQFF,TGTGCCAGCAGCTTAGGGGGAACAGGGGGCAATGAGCAGTTCTTC
-,TRBJ2-5,TRBV7-2,many,CASSLLGGGLRETQYF,TGTGCCAGCAGTCTACTCGGTGGAGGGTTGCGAGAGACCCAGTACTTC
-,TRBJ2-2,TRBV2,many,CASILDQYTGELFF,TGTGCCAGCATCTTGGACCAATACACCGGGGAGCTGTTTTTT
TRBD2,TRBJ2-2,TRBV6-6,few,CASSRLAGWTGELFF,TGTGCCAGCAGTCGGCTAGCGGGGTGGACCGGGGAGCTGTTTTTT
-,TRBJ2-4,TRBV7-2,many,CASSLDGGRGRNVQYF,TGTGCCAGCAGCTTAGACGGCGGGCGGGGGCGTAACGTTCAGTACTTC
TRBD2,TRBJ2-1,TRBV11-2,many,CASSLTHTAGVNEQFF,TGTGCCAGCAGCCTAACGCACACAGCGGGAGTGAATGAGCAGTTCTTC
TRBD2,TRBJ2-1,TRBV7-6,many,CASSLSASGRRRNEQFF,TGTGCCAGCAGCTTAAGCGCTAGCGGGAGGCGTCGGAATGAGCAGTTCTTC
-,TRBJ1-4,TRBV5-1,few,CASSLLGATNEKLFF,TGCGCCAGCAGCTTGTTAGGTGCAACTAATGAAAAACTGTTTTTT
-,TRBJ1-1,TRBV7-2,many,CASSFTLNTEAFF,TGTGCCAGCAGCTTTACACTGAACACTGAAGCTTTCTTT
-,TRBJ2-3,TRBV19,-,CASTRGWPGDTQYF,TGTGCCAGTACCCGAGGATGGCCCGGGGATACGCAGTATTTT
-,TRBJ1-2,TRBV20-1,many,CSAWRANYGYTF,TGCAGTGCTTGGAGGGCTAACTATGGCTACACCTTC
-,TRBJ2-7,TRBV3-1,-,CASSQWAQGRSSYEQYF,TGTGCCAGCAGCCAATGGGCGCAGGGCCGAAGCTCCTACGAGCAGTACTTC
-,TRBJ2-5,TRBV3-1,few,CASRRHTEQETQYF,TGTGCCAGCCGCAGGCACACGGAGCAAGAGACCCAGTACTTC
-,TRBJ1-1,TRBV2,-,CASSATWNTEAFF,TGTGCCAGCAGCGCAACATGGAACACTGAAGCTTTCTTT
TRBD1,TRBJ1-1,TRBV10-3,-,CATMTGMNTEAFF,TGTGCCACCATGACAGGGATGAACACTGAAGCTTTCTTT
TRBD2,TRBJ2-7,TRBV7-3,many,CASSLNSGQTYEQYF,TGTGCCAGCAGCTTAAATAGCGGGCAGACCTACGAGCAGTACTTC
-,TRBJ1-1,TRBV4-3,many,CASSQDRQNTEAFF,TGCGCCAGCAGCCAAGATCGACAGAACACTGAAGCTTTCTTT
-,TRBJ1-4,TRBV7-9,few,CASRNSPDEKLFF,TGTGCCAGCAGGAACAGCCCGGACGAAAAACTGTTTTTT
-,TRBJ1-4,TRBV7-9,many,CASSPGSTNEKLFF,TGTGCCAGCAGCCCAGGGTCGACTAATGAAAAACTGTTTTTT
TRBD2,TRBJ2-3,TRBV20-1,many,CSARAPLLAGSTDTQYF,TGCAGTGCTAGAGCCCCCTTACTAGCGGGGAGCACAGATACGCAGTATTTT
-,TRBJ2-1,TRBV3-1,-,CASSQDPGLNYNEQFF,TGTGCCAGCAGCCAAGACCCGGGACTGAACTACAATGAGCAGTTCTTC
-,TRBJ1-6,TRBV27,many,CASSLKPQSPLHF,TGTGCCAGCAGTTTAAAGCCCCAATCACCCCTCCACTTT
-,TRBJ2-5,TRBV25-1,many,CASGRGAETQYF,TGTGCCAGCGGCCGTGGGGCGGAGACCCAGTACTTC
-,TRBJ2-2,TRBV20-1,few,CSASESGTGELFF,TGCAGTGCTAGTGAGTCGGGCACCGGGGAGCTGTTTTTT
-,TRBJ1-3,TRBV15,many,CATSRDTDTSGNTIYF,TGTGCCACCAGCAGAGATACGGACACCTCTGGAAACACCATATATTTT
TRBD2,TRBJ2-7,TRBV10-3,-,CAINSGSNSYEQYF,TGTGCCATCAATAGCGGGAGCAACTCCTACGAGCAGTACTTC
TRBD1,TRBJ1-2,TRBV18,many,CASSPGLAGQGHNYGYTF,TGTGCCAGCTCACCGGGGCTCGCGGGACAGGGGCACAACTATGGCTACACCTTC
-,TRBJ1-2,TRBV7-2,-,CASSYGSYGYTF,TGTGCCAGCAGTTATGGGTCCTATGGCTACACCTTC
-,TRBJ1-3,TRBV3-1,many,CASSQESVAGNTIYF,TGTGCCAGCAGCCAAGAATCTGTCGCTGGAAACACCATATATTTT
-,TRBJ2-1,TRBV11-2,many,CASSSIGRGGNEQFF,TGTGCCAGCAGCAGTATCGGGAGAGGTGGAAATGAGCAGTTCTTC
TRBD1,TRBJ1-1,TRBV20-1,many,CSASRGDRPNTEAFF,TGCAGTGCCAGCCGGGGGGACAGACCCAACACTGAAGCTTTCTTT
-,TRBJ2-1,TRBV2,-,CASSEGFLYNEQFF,TGTGCCAGCAGTGAAGGTTTCCTATACAATGAGCAGTTCTTC
-,TRBJ1-3,TRBV10-3,many,CAISDRGSGNTIYF,TGTGCCATCAGTGACAGGGGCTCTGGAAACACCATATATTTT
TRBD1,TRBJ2-1,TRBV19,many,CASSPDRGRRDEQFF,TGTGCCAGTAGTCCGGACAGGGGGCGCAGGGATGAGCAGTTCTTC
TRBD2,TRBJ2-3,TRBV11-2,-,CASSLEGITARGAGDTQYF,TGTGCCAGCAGCTTAGAAGGGATTACCGCGCGGGGGGCGGGAGATACGCAGTATTTT
TRBD2,TRBJ2-5,TRBV24-1,few,CATSDPGLAEETQYF,TGTGCCACCAGTGATCCGGGACTAGCGGAAGAGACCCAGTACTTC
-,TRBJ2-3,TRBV18,many,CASSTRTTSTDTQYF,TGTGCCAGCTCAACAAGGACGACTAGCACAGATACGCAGTATTTT
TRBD1,TRBJ1-5,TRBV12-3/TRBV12-4,-,CASSWRQGGFQPQHF,TGTGCCAGCAGTTGGAGACAGGGAGGATTTCAGCCCCAGCATTTT
TRBD2,TRBJ2-7,TRBV18,many,CASSHGGKPYEQYF,TGTGCCAGCTCTCACGGGGGGAAGCCCTACGAGCAGTACTTC
-,TRBJ2-5,TRBV7-8,many,CASSLERGSYETQYF,TGTGCCAGCAGCTTAGAAAGGGGATCGTACGAGACCCAGTACTTC
TRBD1,TRBJ2-1,TRBV6-5,many,CASRGWTGNNEQFF,TGTGCCAGCAGAGGGTGGACAGGGAACAATGAGCAGTTCTTC